This T cell receptor beta chain was sequenced during a study of shared clonotypes between healthy human individuals. Per the germline V gene, CDR1 is SGDLS and CDR2 is YYNGEE. This CDR3 region has 16 residues. V was shortened by 0 bases and J by 3 bases, with 14 bases between the two germline ends. Libraries were prepared by immunoSEQ multiplex PCR; TCRdb keeps only in-frame clonotypes and omits some of them. Of millions of clones listed, 90% to 95% are singletons. CD45RO-negative CD8 cells positively selected for CCR7 made up the naive population, which excluded terminally differentiated effector memory CD45RA+ cells.

The chain links TRBV9 to TRBJ2-3; D possibly corresponds to TRBD2 (6 bases). This clonotype originated in a young man in good health. Some clones in this sample may be carry-over from other donors' samples. The sequenced material came from naive CD8+ T cells from PBMCs. CDR3 protein: CASSVAGGTWTDTQYF. CDR3 bases: TGTGCCAGCAGCGTAGCGGGCGGGACCTGGACAGATACGCAGTATTTT.